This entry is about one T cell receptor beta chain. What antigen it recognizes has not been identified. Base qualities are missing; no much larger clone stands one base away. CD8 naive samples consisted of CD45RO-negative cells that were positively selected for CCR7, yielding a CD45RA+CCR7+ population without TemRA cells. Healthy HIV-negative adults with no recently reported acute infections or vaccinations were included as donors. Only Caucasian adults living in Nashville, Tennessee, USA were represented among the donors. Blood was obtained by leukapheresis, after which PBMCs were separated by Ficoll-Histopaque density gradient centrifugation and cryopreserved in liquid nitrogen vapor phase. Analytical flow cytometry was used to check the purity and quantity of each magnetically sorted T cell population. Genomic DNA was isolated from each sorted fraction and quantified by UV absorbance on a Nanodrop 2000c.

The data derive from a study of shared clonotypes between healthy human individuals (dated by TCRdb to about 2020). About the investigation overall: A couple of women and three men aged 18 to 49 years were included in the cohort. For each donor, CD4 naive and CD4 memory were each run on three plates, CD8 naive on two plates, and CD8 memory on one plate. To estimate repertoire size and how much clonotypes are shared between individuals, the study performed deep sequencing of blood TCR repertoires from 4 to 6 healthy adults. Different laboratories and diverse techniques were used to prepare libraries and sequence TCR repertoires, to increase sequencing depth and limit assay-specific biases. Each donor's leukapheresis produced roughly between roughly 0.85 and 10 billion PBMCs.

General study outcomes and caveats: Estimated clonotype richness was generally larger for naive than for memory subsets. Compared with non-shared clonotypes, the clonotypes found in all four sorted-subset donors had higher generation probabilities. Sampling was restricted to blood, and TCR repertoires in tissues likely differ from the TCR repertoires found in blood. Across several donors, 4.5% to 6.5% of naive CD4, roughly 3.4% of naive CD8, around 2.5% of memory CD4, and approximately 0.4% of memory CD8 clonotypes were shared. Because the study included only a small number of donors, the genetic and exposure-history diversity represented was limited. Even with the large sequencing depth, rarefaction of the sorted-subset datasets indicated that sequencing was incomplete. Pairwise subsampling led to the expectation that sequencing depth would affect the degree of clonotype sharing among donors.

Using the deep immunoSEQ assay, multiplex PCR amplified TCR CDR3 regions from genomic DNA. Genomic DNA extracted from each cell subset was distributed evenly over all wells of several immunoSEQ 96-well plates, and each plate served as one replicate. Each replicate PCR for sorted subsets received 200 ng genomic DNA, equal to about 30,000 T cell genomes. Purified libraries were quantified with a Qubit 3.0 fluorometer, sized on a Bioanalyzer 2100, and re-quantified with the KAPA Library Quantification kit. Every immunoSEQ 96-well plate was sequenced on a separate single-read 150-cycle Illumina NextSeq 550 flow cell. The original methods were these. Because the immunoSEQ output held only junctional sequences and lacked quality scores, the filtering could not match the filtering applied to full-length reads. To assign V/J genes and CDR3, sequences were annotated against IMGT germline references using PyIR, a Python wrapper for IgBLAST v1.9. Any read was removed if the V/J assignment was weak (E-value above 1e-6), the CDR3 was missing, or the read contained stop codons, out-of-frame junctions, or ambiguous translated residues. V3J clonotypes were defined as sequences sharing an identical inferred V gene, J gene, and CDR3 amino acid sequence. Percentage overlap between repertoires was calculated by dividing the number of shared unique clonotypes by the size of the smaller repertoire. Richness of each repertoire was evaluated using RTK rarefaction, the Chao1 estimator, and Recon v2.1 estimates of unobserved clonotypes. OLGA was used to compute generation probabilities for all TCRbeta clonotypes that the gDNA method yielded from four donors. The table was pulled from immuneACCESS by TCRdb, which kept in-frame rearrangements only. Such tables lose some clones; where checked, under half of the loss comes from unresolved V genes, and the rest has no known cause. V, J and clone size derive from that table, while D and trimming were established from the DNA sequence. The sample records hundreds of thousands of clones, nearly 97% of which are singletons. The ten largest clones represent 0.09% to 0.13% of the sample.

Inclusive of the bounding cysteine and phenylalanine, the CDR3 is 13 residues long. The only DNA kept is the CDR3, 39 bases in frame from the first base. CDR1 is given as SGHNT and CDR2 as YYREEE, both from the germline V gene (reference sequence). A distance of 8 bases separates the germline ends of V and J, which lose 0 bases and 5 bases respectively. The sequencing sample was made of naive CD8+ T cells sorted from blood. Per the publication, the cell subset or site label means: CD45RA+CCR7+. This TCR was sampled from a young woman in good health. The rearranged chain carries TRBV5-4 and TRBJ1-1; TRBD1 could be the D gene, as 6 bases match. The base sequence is TGTGCCAGCAGCTTGGGGGACATAACTGAAGCTTTCTTT. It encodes CASSLGDITEAFF.